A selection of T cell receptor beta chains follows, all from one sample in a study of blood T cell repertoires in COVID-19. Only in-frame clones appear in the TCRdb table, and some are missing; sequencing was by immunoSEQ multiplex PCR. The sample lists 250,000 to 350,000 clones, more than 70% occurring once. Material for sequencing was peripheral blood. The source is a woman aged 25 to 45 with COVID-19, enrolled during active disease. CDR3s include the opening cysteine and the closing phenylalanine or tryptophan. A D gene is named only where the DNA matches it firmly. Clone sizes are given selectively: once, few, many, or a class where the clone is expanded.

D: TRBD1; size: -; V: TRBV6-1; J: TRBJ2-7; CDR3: CASSEDRQGRQYF; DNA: TGTGCCAGCAGTGAAGACCGACAGGGGCGGCAGTACTTC
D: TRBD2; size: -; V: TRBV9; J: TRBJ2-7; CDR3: CASSDTSGYPYEQYF; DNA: TGTGCCAGCAGCGACACTAGCGGGTACCCCTACGAGCAGTACTTC
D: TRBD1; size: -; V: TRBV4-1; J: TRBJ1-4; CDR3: CASSHSPGQRLFF; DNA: TGCGCCAGCAGCCATTCCCCGGGACAGAGACTGTTTTTT
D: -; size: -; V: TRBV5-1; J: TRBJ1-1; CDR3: CASSLARRTLNTEAFF; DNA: TGCGCCAGCAGCTTGGCCCGACGGACTCTTAACACTGAAGCTTTCTTT
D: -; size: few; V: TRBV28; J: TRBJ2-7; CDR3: CASSKTSLGSYEQYF; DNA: TGTGCCAGCAGCAAGACTAGTCTGGGCTCCTACGAGCAGTACTTC
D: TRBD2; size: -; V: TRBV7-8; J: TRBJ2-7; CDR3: CASSLASGYSYEQYF; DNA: TGTGCCAGCAGCTTGGCTAGCGGATACTCCTACGAGCAGTACTTC
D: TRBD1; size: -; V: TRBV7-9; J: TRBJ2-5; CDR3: CASSPTGVETQYF; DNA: TGTGCCAGCAGCCCGACAGGGGTGGAGACCCAGTACTTC
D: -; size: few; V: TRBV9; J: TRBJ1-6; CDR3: CASSVVGALNSPLHF; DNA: TGTGCCAGCAGCGTAGTGGGGGCTCTTAATTCACCCCTCCACTTT
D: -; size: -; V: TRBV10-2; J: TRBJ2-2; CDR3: CASSPSGTGELFF; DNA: TGCGCCAGCAGTCCTTCGGGGACCGGGGAGCTGTTTTTT
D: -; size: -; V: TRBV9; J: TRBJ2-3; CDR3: CASSVAPSGKDYVRGQYF; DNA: TGTGCCAGCAGCGTAGCCCCCAGTGGGAAGGATTACGTTCGGGGGCAGTATTTT
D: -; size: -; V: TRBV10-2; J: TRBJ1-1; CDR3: CGTVLENTEAFF; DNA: TGCGGCACCGTTTTAGAGAACACTGAAGCTTTCTTT
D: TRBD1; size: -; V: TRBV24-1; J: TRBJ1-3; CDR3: CATSDPGGAGGNTIYF; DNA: TGTGCCACCAGTGATCCAGGGGGCGCGGGTGGAAACACCATATATTTT
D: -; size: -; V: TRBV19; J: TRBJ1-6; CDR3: CASSIDRQISPLHF; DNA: TGTGCCAGTAGTATAGATCGCCAGATATCACCCCTCCACTTT
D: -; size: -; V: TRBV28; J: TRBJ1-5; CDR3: CASSLGGSGQPQHF; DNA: TGTGCCAGCAGTTTAGGGGGGTCCGGTCAGCCCCAGCATTTT
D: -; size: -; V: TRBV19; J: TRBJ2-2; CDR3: CASSQTNTGELFF; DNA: TGTGCCAGTAGTCAGACGAACACCGGGGAGCTGTTTTTT
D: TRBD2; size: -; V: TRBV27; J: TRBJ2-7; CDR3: CASRSSGRAAEEQYF; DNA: TGTGCCAGCAGGTCTAGCGGGAGGGCAGCGGAGGAGCAGTACTTC
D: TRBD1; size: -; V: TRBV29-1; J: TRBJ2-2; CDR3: CSVFKQGITGELFF; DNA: TGCAGCGTTTTTAAACAGGGGATCACCGGGGAGCTGTTTTTT
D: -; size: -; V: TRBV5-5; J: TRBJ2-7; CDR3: CASSLADKPSSYEQYF; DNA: TGTGCCAGCAGCTTGGCGGACAAGCCTAGCTCCTACGAGCAGTACTTC
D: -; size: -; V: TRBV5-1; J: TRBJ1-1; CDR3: CASSLSTGGTEAFF; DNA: TGCGCCAGCAGCCTGTCGACTGGGGGGACTGAAGCTTTCTTT
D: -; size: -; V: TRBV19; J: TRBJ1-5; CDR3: CASSMRSSNQPQHF; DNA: TGTGCCAGTAGTATGAGAAGTAGCAATCAGCCCCAGCATTTT
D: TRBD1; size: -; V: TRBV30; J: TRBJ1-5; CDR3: CAWSVHLGTGLSNQPQHF; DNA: TGTGCCTGGAGTGTACACCTCGGGACAGGTCTGAGCAATCAGCCCCAGCATTTT
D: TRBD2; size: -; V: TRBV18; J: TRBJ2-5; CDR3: CASSPTVTSGPRSEYF; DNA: TGTGCCAGCTCACCAACGGTAACTAGCGGCCCTCGAAGTGAGTACTTC
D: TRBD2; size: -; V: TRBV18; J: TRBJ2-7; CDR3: CASSQSGRAGDEQYF; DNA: TGTGCCAGCTCACAAAGCGGGAGGGCCGGAGACGAGCAGTACTTC
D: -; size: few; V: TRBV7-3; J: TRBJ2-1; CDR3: CASSLIGSSYNEQFF; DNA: TGTGCCAGCAGCTTAATCGGGAGCTCCTACAATGAGCAGTTCTTC
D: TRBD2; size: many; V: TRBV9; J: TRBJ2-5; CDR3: CASSVGGLAGVLETQYF; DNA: TGTGCCAGCAGCGTAGGGGGGCTAGCGGGAGTCCTAGAGACCCAGTACTTC
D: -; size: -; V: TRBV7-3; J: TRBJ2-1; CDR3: CASSWDSRWGNEQFF; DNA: TGTGCCAGCAGCTGGGACTCCAGATGGGGGAATGAGCAGTTCTTC
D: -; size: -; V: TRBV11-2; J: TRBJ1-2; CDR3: CASSLDRGDGYTF; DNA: TGTGCCAGCAGCTTAGATAGGGGCGATGGCTACACCTTC
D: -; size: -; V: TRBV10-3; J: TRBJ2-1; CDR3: CAISESSNEQFF; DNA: TGTGCCATCAGTGAGTCGAGCAATGAGCAGTTCTTC
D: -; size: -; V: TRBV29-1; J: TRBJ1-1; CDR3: CSVEYQGPAAFF; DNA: TGCAGCGTTGAATATCAGGGGCCAGCGGCTTTCTTT
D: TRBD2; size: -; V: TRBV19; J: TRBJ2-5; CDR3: CASRLAGDRETQYF; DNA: TGTGCCAGCCGGCTAGCGGGAGACAGGGAGACCCAGTACTTC
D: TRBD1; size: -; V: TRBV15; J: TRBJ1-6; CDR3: CATSRDRGRSSPLHF; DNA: TGTGCCACCAGCAGGGACAGGGGGCGAAGCTCACCCCTCCACTTT
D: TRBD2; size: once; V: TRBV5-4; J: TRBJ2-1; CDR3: CASSLAPSGRNEQFF; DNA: TGTGCCAGCAGCTTGGCTCCTAGCGGGAGAAATGAGCAGTTCTTC
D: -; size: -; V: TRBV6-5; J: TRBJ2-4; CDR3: CASSQEGSNENIQYF; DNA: TGTGCCAGCAGCCAGGAAGGGAGTAACGAAAACATTCAGTACTTC
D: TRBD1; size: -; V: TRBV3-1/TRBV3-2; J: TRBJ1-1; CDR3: CASSQEGTGGSNTEAFF; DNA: TGTGCCAGCAGCCAAGAGGGGACAGGGGGCTCGAACACTGAAGCTTTCTTT
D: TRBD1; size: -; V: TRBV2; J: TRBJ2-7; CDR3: CASRNDRGEQYF; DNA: TGTGCCAGCAGGAACGACAGGGGCGAGCAGTACTTC
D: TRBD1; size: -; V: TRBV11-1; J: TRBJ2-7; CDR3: CASSLTRQGGVEQYF; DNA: TGTGCCAGCAGCCTGACTCGACAGGGGGGTGTCGAGCAGTACTTC
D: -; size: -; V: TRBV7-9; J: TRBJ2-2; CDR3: CASRPRGLNTGELFF; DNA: TGTGCCAGCCGCCCTAGAGGCCTGAACACCGGGGAGCTGTTTTTT
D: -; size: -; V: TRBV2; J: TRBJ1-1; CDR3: CASRIAHMNTEAFF; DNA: TGTGCCAGCAGGATAGCACATATGAACACTGAAGCTTTCTTT
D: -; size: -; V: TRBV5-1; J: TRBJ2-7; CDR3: CASSPLTGREQYF; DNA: TGCGCCAGCAGCCCTTTGACAGGGAGGGAGCAGTACTTC
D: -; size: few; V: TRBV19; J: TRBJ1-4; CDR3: CASSKEGGATNEKLFF; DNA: TGTGCCAGTAGTAAGGAAGGAGGGGCAACTAATGAAAAACTGTTTTTT
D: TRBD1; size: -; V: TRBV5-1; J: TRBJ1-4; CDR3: CASSLRPGTGTNEKLFF; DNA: TGCGCCAGCAGCTTACGTCCCGGGACAGGGACTAATGAAAAACTGTTTTTT
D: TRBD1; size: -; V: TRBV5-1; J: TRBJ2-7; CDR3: CASKPIPRDRSYEQYF; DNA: TGCGCCAGCAAACCTATCCCACGGGACAGGAGCTACGAGCAGTACTTC
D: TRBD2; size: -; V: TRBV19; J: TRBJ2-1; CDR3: CASSIHIASGSYEQFF; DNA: TGTGCCAGTAGTATACATATCGCTAGCGGGAGCTATGAGCAGTTCTTC
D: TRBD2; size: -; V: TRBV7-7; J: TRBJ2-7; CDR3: CASSLAGDFEQYF; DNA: TGTGCTAGCAGCTTGGCGGGAGACTTCGAGCAGTACTTC
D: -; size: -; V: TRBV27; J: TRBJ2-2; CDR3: CASSLSVGYGELFF; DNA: TGTGCCAGCAGTTTATCCGTGGGCTACGGGGAGCTGTTTTTT
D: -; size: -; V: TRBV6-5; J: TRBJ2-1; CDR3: CASSPSQREQFF; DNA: TGTGCCAGCAGTCCTTCGCAGCGTGAGCAGTTCTTC
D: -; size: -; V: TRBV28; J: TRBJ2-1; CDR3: CASSTARGIREGAYNEQFF; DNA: TGTGCCAGCAGTACTGCCAGGGGTATCAGGGAGGGCGCCTACAATGAGCAGTTCTTC
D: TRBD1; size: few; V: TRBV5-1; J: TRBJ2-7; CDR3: CASSPGQGAAYEQYF; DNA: TGCGCCAGCAGCCCGGGACAGGGGGCCGCCTACGAGCAGTACTTC
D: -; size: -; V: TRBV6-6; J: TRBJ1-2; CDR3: CASSYSADSHYGYTF; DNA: TGTGCCAGCAGTTACTCCGCGGACAGCCACTATGGCTACACCTTC
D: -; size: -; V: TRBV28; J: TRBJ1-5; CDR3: CASSLIGGQPQHF; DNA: TGTGCCAGCAGTTTAATCGGAGGTCAGCCCCAGCATTTT
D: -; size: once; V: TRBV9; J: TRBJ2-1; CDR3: CASSQTLSYYYNEQFF; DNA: TGTGCCAGCAGCCAAACCCTGTCATACTACTACAATGAGCAGTTCTTC
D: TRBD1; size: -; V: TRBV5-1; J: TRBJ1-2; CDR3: CASSLVGTGGDGYTF; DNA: TGCGCCAGCAGCTTGGTAGGGACAGGGGGCGATGGCTACACCTTC
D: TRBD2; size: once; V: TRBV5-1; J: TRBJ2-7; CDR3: CASSSGTSNEQYF; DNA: TGCGCCAGCAGCTCCGGGACTAGCAACGAGCAGTACTTC
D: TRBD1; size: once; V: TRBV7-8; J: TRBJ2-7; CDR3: CASSVDRAGEQYF; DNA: TGTGCCAGCAGTGTCGACAGGGCTGGAGAGCAGTACTTC
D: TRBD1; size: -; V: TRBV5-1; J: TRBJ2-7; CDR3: CASSLAVGGSYEQYF; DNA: TGCGCCAGCAGCTTGGCCGTAGGGGGCAGCTACGAGCAGTACTTC
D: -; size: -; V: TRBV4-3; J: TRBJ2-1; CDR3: CASSQNAPGFSYNEQFF; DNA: TGCGCCAGCAGCCAAAATGCACCAGGGTTCTCCTACAATGAGCAGTTCTTC
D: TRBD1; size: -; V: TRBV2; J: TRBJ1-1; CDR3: CASSRDRTNTEAFF; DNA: TGTGCCAGCAGTAGGGACAGGACGAACACTGAAGCTTTCTTT
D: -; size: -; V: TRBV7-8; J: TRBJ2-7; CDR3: CASSLAQYGSSYEQYF; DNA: TGTGCCAGCAGCTTAGCACAGTACGGGAGCTCCTACGAGCAGTACTTC
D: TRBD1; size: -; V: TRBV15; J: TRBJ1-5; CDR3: CATSSPTTGNQPQHF; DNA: TGTGCCACCAGCAGCCCGACGACAGGGAATCAGCCCCAGCATTTT
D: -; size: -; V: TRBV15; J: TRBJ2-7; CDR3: CATRDGGGTYEQYF; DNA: TGTGCCACCAGAGATGGGGGAGGCACCTACGAGCAGTACTTC